The next 5 T cell receptor beta chains were all read from a single sample in a study of T cells in Graves' hyperthyroidism and ophthalmopathy. RNA transcripts were the template for amplifying TCR beta CDR3 regions. Carried out on the TCR CDR3, a first-round RT-PCR used the HTBI primer set. Using its own MiXCR run on the multiplex PCR reads, TCRdb lists one record per CDR3 protein. The table records around 56,000 distinct CDR3 sequences, under 70% of them present only once. The sequencing input was blood. These receptors were taken from a woman aged 60-75 years with Graves' ophthalmopathy.

This clonotype was detected many times. The chain combines TRBV3-1 with TRBJ2-2, with D perhaps matching TRBD1 (6 bases). Trimming cost V 1 base and J 4 bases, with 10 bases left between them. Germline loops: CDR1 LGHDT, CDR2 YNNKEL (reference sequence). The CDR3 totals 15 residues. The CDR3 DNA reads as TGTGCCAGCAGCCAAGCAGGGGTAGTCACCGGGGAGCTGTTTTTT. Its translation is CASSQAGVVTGELFF.

In its sample, this clonotype was seen many times. V and J are TRBV5-1 and TRBJ2-7, with 11 bases lining up with TRBD1. J was trimmed by 5 bases and V by 2 bases; bases with no gene match: 6. In germline, CDR1 is SGHRS, CDR2 YFSETQ. The CDR3 consists of 15 residues. CDR3 coding DNA: TGCGCCAGCAGCTTAGGACAGGGGGCCTTTCACGAGCAGTACTTC. This encodes CASSLGQGAFHEQYF.

Here the CDR3 DNA reads TGTGCCAGCAGTGCAACTAGCCTAAGCTCCTACGAGCAGTACTTC. Its translation is CASSATSLSSYEQYF. This chain connects TRBV25-1 to TRBJ2-7, with D possibly being TRBD2 (6 bases). This CDR3 is built from 15 residues. Germline V gives CDR1 MGHDK, CDR2 SYGVNS. V was pared by 4 bases and J by 0 bases, with 13 bases between.

The rearrangement links TRBV19 to TRBJ1-4; 8 bases align to TRBD1. Germline values: CDR1 LNHDA, CDR2 SQIVND (reference sequence). This CDR3 comprises 15 residues. Unmatched junction bases numbered 5, after V lost 3 bases and J lost 5 bases. CDR3 amino acids: CASSIQGADNEKLFF. The CDR3 bases are TGTGCCAGTAGTATTCAGGGGGCAGACAATGAAAAACTGTTTTTT.

The rearrangement links TRBV20-1 to TRBJ1-6; 8 bases fit TRBD1. Germline CDR1 DFQATT, CDR2 SNEGSKA (reference sequence). This CDR3 is built from 14 residues. Trimming removed 3 bases from V and 6 bases from J; junction bases left unmatched: 4. The CDR3 spells CSARGGQGNSPLHF. CDR3 nucleotides: TGCAGTGCTAGGGGAGGACAGGGTAATTCACCCCTCCACTTT.